These 3 T cell receptor beta chains share one sample of origin, sequenced in a study of cytomegalovirus exposure and HLA in healthy donors (dated 2017 in TCRdb). The receptor library was made with the immunoSEQ multiplex PCR assay. For the multiplex PCR, a mixture combining 60 forward primers for TCR Vbeta segments and 13 reverse primers for TCR Jbeta segments was used. TCRdb took over this immuneACCESS table, retaining in-frame rearrangements with V and J assigned. Such tables are incomplete; in checked studies, under half of the missing clones stem from an unresolved V gene, and the remainder is unexplained. Across this sample there are 150,000 to 200,000 clones, with around four fifths seen only once. About 1% of the sample belongs to the ten largest clones. Material for sequencing was PBMCs. These receptors were obtained from a woman between 40 and 50 years old in good health and CMV-seronegative.

V and J are TRBV7-2 and TRBJ2-5; 12 nucleotides line up with TRBD2. Losses at the gene ends were 4 bases for V and 2 bases for J; bases not matched to a gene: 5. This CDR3 has 16 amino acids. CDR1 SGHTA and CDR2 FQGNSA come from the germline V gene. CDR3 amino acids: CASSSRLAGAQETQYF. The CDR3 nucleotides are TGTGCCAGCAGCTCCCGACTAGCGGGAGCACAAGAGACCCAGTACTTC.

The chain has TRBV7-2 and TRBJ1-5; 8 bases are a match to TRBD1. Per germline, CDR1 SGHTA and CDR2 FQGNSA. This CDR3 spans 14 amino acids. The V and J ends lost 5 bases and 4 bases, in that order; junction bases with no gene match: 4. CDR3 region: CASSLRQGNQPQHF. The CDR3 DNA reads TGTGCCAGCAGCCTGAGACAGGGGAATCAGCCCCAGCATTTT.

This clone is a singleton in its sample. This same CDR3 is encoded by further DNA sequences in the sample. V is TRBV9 and J is TRBJ2-1, with 7 bases matching TRBD2. Unmatched junction bases numbered 4, after V lost 0 bases and J lost 1 base. The germline CDR1 and CDR2 sequences are SGDLS and YYNGEE. The CDR3 is 16 residues long. The CDR3 DNA follows: TGTGCCAGCAGCGTAGATCCTAGCGGATCCTACAATGAGCAGTTCTTC. Its translation: CASSVDPSGSYNEQFF.